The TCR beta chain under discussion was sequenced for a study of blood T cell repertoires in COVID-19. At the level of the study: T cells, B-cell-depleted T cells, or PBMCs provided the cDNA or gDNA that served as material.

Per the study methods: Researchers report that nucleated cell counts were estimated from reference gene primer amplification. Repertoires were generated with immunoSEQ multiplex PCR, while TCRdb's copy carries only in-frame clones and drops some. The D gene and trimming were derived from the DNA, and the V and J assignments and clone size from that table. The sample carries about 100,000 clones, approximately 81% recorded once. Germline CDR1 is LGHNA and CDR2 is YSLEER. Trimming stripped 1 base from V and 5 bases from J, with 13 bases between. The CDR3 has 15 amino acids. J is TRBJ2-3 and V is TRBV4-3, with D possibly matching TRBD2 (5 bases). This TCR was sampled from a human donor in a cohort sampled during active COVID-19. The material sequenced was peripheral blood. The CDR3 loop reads CASSQATIYRDTQYF. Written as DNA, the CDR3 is TGCGCCAGCAGCCAAGCGACTATCTATAGAGATACGCAGTATTTT.